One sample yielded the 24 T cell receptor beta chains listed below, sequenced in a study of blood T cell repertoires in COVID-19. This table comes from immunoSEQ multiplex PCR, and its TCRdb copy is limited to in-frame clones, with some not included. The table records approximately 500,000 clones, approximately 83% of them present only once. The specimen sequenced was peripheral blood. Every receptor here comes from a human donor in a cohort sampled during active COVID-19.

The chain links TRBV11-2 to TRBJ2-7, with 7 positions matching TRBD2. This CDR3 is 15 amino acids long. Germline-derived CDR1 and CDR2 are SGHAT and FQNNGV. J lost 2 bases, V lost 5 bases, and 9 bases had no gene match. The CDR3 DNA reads TGTGCCAGCAGCCCAGGACTAGGTTTCACCTACGAGCAGTACTTC. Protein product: CASSPGLGFTYEQYF. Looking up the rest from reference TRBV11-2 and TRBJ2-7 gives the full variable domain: EAGVAQSPRYKIIEKRQSVAFWCNPISGHATLYWYQQILGQGPKLLIQFQNNGVVDDSQLPKDRFSAERLKGVDSTLKIQPAKLEDSAVYLCASSPGLGFTYEQYFGPGTRLTVT.

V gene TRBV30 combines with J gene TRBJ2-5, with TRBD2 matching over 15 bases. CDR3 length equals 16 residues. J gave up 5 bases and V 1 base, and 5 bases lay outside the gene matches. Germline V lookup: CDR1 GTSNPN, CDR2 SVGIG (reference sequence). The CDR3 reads CAWSAGTSGRRETQYF. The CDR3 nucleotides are TGTGCCTGGAGTGCCGGGACTAGCGGGAGGCGGGAGACCCAGTACTTC.

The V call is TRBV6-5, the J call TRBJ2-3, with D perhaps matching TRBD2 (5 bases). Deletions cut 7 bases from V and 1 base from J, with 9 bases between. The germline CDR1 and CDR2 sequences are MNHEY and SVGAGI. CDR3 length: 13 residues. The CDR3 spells CASMVGGTDTQYF. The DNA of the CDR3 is TGTGCCAGCATGGTCGGGGGCACAGATACGCAGTATTTT.

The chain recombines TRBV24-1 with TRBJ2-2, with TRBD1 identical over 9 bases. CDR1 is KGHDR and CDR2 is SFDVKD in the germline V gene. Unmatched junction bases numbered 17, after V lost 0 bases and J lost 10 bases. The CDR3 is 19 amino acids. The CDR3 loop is CATSDLPRYTGTGPEELFF. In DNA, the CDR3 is TGTGCCACCAGTGATTTGCCCAGATATACCGGGACAGGGCCAGAGGAGCTGTTTTTT.

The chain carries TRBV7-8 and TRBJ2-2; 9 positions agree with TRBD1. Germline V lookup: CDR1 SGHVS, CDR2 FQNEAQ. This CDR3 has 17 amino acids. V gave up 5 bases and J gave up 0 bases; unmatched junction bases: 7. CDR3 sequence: CASSTRDRAANTGELFF. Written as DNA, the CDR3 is TGTGCCAGCAGCACCCGGGACAGGGCCGCGAACACCGGGGAGCTGTTTTTT.

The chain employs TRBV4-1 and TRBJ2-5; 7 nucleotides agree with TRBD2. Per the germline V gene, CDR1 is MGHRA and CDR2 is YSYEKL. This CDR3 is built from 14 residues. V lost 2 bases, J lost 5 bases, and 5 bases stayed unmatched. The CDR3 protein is CASSQPTGGETQYF. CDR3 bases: TGCGCCAGCAGCCAACCTACCGGGGGGGAGACCCAGTACTTC.

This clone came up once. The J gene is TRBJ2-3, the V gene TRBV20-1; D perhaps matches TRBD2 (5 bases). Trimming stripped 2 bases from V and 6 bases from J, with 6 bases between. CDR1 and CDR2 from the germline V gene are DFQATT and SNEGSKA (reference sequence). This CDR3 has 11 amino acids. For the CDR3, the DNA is TGCAGTGCTAGACGGGGTGATACGCAGTATTTT. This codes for CSARRGDTQYF.

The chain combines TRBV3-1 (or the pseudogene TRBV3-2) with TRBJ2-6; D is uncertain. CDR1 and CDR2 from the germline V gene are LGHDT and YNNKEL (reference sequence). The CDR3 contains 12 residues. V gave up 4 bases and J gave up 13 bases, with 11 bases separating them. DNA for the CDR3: TGTGCCAGCAGCCCAGATGGGCAAGTCCTGACTTTC. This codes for CASSPDGQVLTF.

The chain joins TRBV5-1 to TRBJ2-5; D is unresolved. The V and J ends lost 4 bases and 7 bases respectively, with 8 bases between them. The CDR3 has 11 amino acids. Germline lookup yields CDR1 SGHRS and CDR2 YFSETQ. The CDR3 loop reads CASSAEGTQYF. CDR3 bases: TGCGCCAGCAGCGCGGAAGGGACCCAGTACTTC.

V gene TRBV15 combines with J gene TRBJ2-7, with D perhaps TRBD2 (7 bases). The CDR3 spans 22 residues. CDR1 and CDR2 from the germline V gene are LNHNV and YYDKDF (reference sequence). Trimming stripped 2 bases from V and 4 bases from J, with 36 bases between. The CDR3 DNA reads TGTGCCACCAGCAGACCGACAAAAACCTCGTCGGGACGCCAGGGGAGGGAATACGAGCAGTACTTC. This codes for CATSRPTKTSSGRQGREYEQYF.

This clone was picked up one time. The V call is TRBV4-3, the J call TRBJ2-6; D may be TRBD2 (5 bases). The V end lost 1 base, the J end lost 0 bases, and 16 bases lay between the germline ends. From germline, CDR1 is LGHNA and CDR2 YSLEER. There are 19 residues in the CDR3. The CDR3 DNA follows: TGCGCCAGCAGCCAAGGATATCGGGGTCCGGCCTCTGGGGCCAACGTCCTGACTTTC. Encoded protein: CASSQGYRGPASGANVLTF.

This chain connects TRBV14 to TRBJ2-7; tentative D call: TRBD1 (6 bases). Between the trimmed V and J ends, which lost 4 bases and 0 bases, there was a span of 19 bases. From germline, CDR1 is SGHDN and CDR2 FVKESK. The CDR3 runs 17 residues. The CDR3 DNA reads TGTGCCAGCAGCCCCCTTCCTCGACAGGAGAACTCCTACGAGCAGTACTTC. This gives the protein CASSPLPRQENSYEQYF.

Here the CDR3 reads CSASVPLGSGREETQYF. Here the CDR3 DNA reads TGCAGTGCTAGTGTCCCCTTGGGTAGCGGGAGGGAAGAGACCCAGTACTTC. The chain couples TRBV20-1 to TRBJ2-5, with 11 bases matching TRBD2. From germline, CDR1 is DFQATT and CDR2 SNEGSKA (reference sequence). The CDR3 length is 17 residues. V was pared by 3 bases and J by 3 bases, with 12 bases of the junction left unmatched.

The CDR3 spells CASSVVQGTGGDSPLHF. The CDR3, as DNA: TGTGCCAGCAGCGTAGTGCAAGGGACAGGGGGTGATTCACCCCTCCACTTT. The J gene is TRBJ1-6, the V gene TRBV13, with TRBD1 matching over 11 bases. There are 17 residues in the CDR3. Germline V CDR1 and CDR2: PRHDT, FYEKMQ (reference sequence). Trimming removed 5 bases from V and 8 bases from J; junction bases left unmatched: 11.

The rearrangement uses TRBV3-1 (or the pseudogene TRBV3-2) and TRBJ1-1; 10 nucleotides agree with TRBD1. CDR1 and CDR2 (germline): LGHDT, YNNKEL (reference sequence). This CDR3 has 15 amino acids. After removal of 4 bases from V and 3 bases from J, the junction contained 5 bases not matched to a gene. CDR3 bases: TGTGCCAGCAGCCCTAGTGACAGGGGGCACACTGAAGCTTTCTTT. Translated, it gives CASSPSDRGHTEAFF.

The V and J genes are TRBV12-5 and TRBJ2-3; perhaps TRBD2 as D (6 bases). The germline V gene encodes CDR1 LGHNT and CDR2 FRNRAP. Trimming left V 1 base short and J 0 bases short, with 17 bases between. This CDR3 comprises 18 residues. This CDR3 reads CASGLGGIAETSTDTQYF. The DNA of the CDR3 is TGTGCTAGTGGTTTGGGTGGTATAGCGGAGACTAGCACAGATACGCAGTATTTT.

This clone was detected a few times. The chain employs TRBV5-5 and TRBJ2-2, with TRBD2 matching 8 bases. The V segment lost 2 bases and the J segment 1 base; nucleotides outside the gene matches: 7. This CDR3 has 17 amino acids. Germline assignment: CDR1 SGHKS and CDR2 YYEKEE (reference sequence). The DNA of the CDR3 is TGTGCCAGCAGCTTTCCCGTCCTAGCGGGGAACACCGGGGAGCTGTTTTTT. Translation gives CASSFPVLAGNTGELFF.

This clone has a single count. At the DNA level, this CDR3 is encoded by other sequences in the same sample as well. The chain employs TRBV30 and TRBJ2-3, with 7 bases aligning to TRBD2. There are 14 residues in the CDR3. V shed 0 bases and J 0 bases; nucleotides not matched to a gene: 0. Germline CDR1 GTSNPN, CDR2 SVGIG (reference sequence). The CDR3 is CAWSVGGSTDTQYF. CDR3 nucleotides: TGTGCCTGGAGTGTCGGGGGGAGCACAGATACGCAGTATTTT.

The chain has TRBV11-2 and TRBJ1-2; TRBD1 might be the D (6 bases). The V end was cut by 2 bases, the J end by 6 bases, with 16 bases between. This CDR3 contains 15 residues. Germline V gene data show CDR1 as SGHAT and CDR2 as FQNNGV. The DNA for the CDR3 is TGTGCCAGCAGCTTAACAGTGGGGGACACCCATGGCTACACCTTC. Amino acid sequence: CASSLTVGDTHGYTF.

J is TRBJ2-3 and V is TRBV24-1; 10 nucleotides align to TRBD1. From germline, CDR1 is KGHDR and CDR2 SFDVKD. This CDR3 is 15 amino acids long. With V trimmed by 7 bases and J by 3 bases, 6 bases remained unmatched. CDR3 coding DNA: TGTGCCACCAGAACGACAGGGGGCTTGACAGATACGCAGTATTTT. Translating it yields CATRTTGGLTDTQYF.

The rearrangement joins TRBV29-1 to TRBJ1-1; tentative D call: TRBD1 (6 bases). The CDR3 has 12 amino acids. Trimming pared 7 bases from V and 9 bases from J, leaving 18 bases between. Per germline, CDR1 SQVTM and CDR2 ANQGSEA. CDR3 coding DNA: TGCAGCGCCTCCCGGGACACATGGCAAGCTTTCTTT. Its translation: CSASRDTWQAFF.

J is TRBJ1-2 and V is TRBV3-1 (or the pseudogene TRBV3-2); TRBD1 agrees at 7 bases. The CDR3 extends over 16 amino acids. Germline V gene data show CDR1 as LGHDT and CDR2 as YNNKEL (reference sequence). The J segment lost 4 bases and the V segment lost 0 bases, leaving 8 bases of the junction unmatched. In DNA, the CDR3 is TGTGCCAGCAGCCAAGAGTGGGCAGGGGGTACCTATGGCTACACCTTC. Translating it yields CASSQEWAGGTYGYTF.

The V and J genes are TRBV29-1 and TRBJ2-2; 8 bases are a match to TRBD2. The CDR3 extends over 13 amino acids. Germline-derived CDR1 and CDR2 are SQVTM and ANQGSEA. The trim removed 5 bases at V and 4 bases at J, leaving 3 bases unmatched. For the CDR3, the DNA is TGCAGCGTTACAACTAGCGGCACCGGGGAGCTGTTTTTT. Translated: CSVTTSGTGELFF.

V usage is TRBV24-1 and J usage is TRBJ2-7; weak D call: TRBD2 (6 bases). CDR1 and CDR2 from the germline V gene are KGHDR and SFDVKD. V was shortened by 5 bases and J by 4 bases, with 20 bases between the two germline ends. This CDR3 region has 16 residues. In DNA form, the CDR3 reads TGTGCCACCAGTGGGGCCCACGGGGGTAGCGAATACGAGCAGTACTTC. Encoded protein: CATSGAHGGSEYEQYF.